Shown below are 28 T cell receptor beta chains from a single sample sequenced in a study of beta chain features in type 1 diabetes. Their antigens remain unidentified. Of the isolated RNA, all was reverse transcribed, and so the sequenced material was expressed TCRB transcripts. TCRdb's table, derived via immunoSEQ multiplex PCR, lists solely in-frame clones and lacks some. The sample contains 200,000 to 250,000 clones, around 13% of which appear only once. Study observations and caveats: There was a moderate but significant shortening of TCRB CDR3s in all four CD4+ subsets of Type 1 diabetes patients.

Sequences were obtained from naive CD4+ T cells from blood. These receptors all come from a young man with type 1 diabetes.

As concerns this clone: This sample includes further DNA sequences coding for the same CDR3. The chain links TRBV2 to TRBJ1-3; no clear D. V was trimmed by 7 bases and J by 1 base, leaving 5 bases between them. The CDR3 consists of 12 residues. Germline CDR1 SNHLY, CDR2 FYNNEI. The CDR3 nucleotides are TGTGCCAGCACGAGGTCTGGAAACACCATATATTTT. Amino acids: CASTRSGNTIYF.

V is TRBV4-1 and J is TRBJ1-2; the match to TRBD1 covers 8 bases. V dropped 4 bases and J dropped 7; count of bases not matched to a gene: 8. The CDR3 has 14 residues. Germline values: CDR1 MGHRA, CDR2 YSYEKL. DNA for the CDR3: TGCGCCAGCAGCCCAACGACAGGGACAGGTGGCTACACCTTC. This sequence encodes CASSPTTGTGGYTF.

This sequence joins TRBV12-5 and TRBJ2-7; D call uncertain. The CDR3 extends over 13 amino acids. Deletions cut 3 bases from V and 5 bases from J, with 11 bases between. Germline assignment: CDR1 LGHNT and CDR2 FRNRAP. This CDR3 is CASGFDPGHEQYF. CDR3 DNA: TGTGCTAGTGGTTTTGATCCGGGTCACGAGCAGTACTTC.

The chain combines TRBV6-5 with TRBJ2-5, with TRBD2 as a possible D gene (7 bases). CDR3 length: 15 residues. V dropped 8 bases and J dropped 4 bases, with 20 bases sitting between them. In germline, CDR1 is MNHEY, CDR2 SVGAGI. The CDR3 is CASQRGVGGRETQYF. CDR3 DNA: TGTGCCAGCCAACGGGGGGTCGGGGGGCGAGAGACCCAGTACTTC.

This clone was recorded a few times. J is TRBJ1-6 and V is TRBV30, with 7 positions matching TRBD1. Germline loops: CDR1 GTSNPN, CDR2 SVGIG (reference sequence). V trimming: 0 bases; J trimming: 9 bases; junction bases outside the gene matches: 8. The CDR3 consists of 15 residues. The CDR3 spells CAWSVMAGGSSPLHF. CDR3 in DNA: TGTGCCTGGAGTGTAATGGCAGGGGGAAGTTCACCCCTCCACTTT.

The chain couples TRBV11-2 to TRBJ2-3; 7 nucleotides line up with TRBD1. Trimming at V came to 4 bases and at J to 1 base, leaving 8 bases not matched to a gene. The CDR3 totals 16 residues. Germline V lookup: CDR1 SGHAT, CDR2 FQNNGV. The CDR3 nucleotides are TGTGCCAGCAGCTCGACAGGGATGATGGGCACAGATACGCAGTATTTT. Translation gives CASSSTGMMGTDTQYF.

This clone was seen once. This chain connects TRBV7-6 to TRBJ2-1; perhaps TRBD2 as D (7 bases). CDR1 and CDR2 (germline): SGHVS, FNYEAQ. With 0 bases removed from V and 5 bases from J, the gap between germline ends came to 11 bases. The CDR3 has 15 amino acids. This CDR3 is CASSLAGGAHNEQFF. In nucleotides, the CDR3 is TGTGCCAGCAGCTTAGCGGGGGGGGCCCACAATGAGCAGTTCTTC.

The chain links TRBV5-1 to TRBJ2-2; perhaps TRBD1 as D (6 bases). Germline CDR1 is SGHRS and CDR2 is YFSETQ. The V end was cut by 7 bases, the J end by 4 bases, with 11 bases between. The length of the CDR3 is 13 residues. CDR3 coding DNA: TGCGCCAGCGGGGACACGGTCACCGGGGAGCTGTTTTTT. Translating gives CASGDTVTGELFF.

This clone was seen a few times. The CDR3 region is CASSPSMNTEAFF. The CDR3 nucleotides read TGTGCCAGCAGTCCCTCTATGAACACTGAAGCTTTCTTT. The chain links TRBV27 to TRBJ1-1, with D uncertain. Deletions cut 5 bases from V and 0 bases from J, with 7 bases between. CDR1 MNHEY and CDR2 SMNVEV come from the germline V gene (reference sequence). The CDR3 runs to 13 residues.

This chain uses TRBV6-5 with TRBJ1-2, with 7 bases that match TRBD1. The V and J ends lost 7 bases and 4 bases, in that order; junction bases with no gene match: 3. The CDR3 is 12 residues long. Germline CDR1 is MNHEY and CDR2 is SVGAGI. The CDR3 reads CASTQGGYGYTF. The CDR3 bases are TGTGCCAGCACCCAGGGGGGCTATGGCTACACCTTC.

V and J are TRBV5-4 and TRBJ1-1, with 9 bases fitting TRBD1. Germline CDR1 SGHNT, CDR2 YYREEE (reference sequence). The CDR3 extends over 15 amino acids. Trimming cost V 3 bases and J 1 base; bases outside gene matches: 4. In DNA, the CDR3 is TGTGCCAGCAGCTCTTGGGGACAGGGGAACACTGAAGCTTTCTTT. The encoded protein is CASSSWGQGNTEAFF.

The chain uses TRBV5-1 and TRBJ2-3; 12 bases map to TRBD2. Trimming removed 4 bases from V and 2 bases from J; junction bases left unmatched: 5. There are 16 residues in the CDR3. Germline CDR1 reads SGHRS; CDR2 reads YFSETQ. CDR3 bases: TGCGCCAGCAGCGCTAGCGGGGGGGGCCTCACAGATACGCAGTATTTT. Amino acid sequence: CASSASGGGLTDTQYF.

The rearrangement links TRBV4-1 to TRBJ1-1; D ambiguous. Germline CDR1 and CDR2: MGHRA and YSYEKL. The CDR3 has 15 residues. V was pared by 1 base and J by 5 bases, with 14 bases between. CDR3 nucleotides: TGCGCCAGCAGCCAAGGGGCGGGGTTCACTACTGAAGCTTTCTTT. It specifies CASSQGAGFTTEAFF.

The CDR3 sequence: CASSIGTGVVYIQYF. CDR3 DNA sequence: TGTGCCAGTAGTATAGGTACAGGGGTGGTGTACATTCAGTACTTC. The chain couples TRBV19 to TRBJ2-4; 7 bases line up with TRBD1. V gave up 1 base and J gave up 8 bases; unmatched junction bases: 8. Germline assignment: CDR1 LNHDA and CDR2 SQIVND (reference sequence). The CDR3 consists of 15 residues.

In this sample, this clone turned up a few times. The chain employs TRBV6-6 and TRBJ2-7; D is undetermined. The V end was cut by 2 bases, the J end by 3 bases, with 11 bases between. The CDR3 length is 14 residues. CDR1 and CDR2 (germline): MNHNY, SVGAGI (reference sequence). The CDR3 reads CASSYEALSYEQYF. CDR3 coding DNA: TGTGCCAGCAGTTACGAGGCACTGAGCTACGAGCAGTACTTC.

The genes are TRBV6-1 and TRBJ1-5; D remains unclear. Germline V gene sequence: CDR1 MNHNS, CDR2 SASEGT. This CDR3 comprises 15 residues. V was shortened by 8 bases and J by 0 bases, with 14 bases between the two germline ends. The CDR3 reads CASAPGGLSNQPQHF. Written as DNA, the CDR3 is TGTGCCAGCGCGCCGGGAGGCCTTAGCAATCAGCCCCAGCATTTT.

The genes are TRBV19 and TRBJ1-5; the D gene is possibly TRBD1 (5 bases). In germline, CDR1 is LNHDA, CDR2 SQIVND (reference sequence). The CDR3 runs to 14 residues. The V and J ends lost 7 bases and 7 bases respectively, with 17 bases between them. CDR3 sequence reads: CASTIRGREQPQHF. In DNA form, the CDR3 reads TGTGCCAGTACCATCCGAGGCAGGGAACAGCCCCAGCATTTT. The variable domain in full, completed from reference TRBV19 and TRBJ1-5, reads DGGITQSPKYLFRKEGQNVTLSCEQNLNHDAMYWYRQDPGQGLRLIYYSQIVNDFQKGDIAEGYSVSREKKESFPLTVTSAQKNPTAFYLCASTIRGREQPQHFGDGTRLSIL.

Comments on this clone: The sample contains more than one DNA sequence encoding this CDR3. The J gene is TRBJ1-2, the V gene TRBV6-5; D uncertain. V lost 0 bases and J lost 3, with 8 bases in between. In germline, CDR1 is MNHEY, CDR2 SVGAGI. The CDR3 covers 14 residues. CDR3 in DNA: TGTGCCAGCAGTTACTCGGGCCAGGACTATGGCTACACCTTC. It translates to CASSYSGQDYGYTF.

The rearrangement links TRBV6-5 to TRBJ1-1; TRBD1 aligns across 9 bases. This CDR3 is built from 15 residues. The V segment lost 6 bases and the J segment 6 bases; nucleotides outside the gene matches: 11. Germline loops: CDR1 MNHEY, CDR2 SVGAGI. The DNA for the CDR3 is TGTGCCAGCAGAGCCGGGACAGGGTCCCCCCCTGAAGCTTTCTTT. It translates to CASRAGTGSPPEAFF.

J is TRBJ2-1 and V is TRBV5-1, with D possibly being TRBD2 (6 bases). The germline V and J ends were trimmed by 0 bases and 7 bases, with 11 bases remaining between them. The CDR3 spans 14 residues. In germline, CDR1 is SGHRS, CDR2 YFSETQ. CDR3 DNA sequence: TGCGCCAGCAGCTTGGCGGGAGCAAGGAATGAGCAGTTCTTC. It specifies CASSLAGARNEQFF. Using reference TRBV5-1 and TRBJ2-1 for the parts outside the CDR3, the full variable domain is KAGVTQTPRYLIKTRGQQVTLSCSPISGHRSVSWYQQTPGQGLQFLFEYFSETQRNKGNFPGRFSGRQFSNSRSEMNVSTLELGDSALYLCASSLAGARNEQFFGPGTRLTVL.

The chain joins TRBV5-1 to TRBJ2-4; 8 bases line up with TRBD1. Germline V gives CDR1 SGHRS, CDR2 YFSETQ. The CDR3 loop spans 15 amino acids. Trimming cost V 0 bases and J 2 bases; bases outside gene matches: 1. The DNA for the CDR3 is TGCGCCAGCAGCTTGGGGACAGGGTCCAAAAACATTCAGTACTTC. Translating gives CASSLGTGSKNIQYF.

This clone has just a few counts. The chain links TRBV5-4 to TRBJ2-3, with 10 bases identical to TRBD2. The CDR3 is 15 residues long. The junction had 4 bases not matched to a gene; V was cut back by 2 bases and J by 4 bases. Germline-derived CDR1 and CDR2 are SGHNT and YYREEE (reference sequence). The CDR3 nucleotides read TGTGCCAGCAGCTTAGCGGGAGGGCCTTCAGATACGCAGTATTTT. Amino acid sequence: CASSLAGGPSDTQYF. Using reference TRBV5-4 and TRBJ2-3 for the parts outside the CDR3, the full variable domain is ETGVTQSPTHLIKTRGQQVTLRCSSQSGHNTVSWYQQALGQGPQFIFQYYREEENGRGNFPPRFSGLQFPNYSSELNVNALELDDSALYLCASSLAGGPSDTQYFGPGTRLTVL.

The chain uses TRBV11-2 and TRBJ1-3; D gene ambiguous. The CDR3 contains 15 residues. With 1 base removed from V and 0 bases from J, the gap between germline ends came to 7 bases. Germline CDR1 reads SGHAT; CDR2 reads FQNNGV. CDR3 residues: CASSLARDSGNTIYF. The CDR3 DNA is TGTGCCAGCAGCTTAGCGAGGGACTCTGGAAACACCATATATTTT.

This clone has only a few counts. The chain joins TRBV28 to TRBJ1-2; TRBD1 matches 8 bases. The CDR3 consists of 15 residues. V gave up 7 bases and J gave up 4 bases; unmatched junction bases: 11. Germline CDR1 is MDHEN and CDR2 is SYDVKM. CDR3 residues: CASTLSTGVPYGYTF. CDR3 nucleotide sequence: TGTGCCAGCACACTATCGACAGGGGTACCCTATGGCTACACCTTC.

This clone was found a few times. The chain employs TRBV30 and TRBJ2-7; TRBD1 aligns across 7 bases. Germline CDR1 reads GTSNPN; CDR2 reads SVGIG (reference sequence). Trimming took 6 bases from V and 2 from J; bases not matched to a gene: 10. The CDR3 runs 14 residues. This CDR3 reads CACLPPGQPYEQYF. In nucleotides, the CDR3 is TGTGCCTGCCTACCCCCGGGACAGCCCTACGAGCAGTACTTC.

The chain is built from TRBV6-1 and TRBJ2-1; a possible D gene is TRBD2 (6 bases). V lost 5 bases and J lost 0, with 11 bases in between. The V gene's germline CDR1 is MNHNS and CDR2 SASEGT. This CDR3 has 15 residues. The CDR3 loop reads CASSITSSSYNEQFF. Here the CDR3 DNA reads TGTGCCAGCAGTATTACTAGCAGCTCCTACAATGAGCAGTTCTTC.

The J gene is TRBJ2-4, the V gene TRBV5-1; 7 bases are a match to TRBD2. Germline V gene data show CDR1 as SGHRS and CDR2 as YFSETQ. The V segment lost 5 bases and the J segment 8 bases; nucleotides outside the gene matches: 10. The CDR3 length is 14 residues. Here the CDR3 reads CASSSGSGMDIQYF. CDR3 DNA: TGCGCCAGCAGTTCGGGGAGCGGGATGGACATTCAGTACTTC.

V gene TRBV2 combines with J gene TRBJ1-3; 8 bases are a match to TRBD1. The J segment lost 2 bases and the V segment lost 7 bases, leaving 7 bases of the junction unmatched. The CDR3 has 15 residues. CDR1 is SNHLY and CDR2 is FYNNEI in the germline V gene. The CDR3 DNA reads TGTGCCAGCACCGGCACAGGGGGAGCTGGAAACACCATATATTTT. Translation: CASTGTGGAGNTIYF.